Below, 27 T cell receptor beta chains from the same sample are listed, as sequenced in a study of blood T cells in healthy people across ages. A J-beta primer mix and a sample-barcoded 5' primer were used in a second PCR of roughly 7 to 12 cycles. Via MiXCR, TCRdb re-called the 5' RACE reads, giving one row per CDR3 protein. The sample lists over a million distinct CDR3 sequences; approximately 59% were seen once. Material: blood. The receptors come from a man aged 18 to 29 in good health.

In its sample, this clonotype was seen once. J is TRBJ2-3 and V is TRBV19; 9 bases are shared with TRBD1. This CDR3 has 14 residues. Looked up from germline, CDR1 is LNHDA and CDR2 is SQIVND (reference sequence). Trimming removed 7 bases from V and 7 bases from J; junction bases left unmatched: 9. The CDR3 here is CASTLTGGFNTQYF. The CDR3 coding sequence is TGTGCCAGTACCCTGACAGGGGGATTTAATACGCAGTATTTT.

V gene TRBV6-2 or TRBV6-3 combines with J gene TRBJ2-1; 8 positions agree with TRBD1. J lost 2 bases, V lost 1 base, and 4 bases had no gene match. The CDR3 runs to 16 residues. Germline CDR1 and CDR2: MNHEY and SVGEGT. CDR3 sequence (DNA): TGTGCCAGCAGTTACTACGGGACAGGCCCCTACAATGAGCAGTTCTTC. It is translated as CASSYYGTGPYNEQFF.

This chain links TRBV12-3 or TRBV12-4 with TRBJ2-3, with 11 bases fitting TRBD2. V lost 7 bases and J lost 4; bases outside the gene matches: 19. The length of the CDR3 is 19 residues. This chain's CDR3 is CASTFILTSGMARADTQYF. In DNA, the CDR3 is TGTGCCAGCACCTTTATCCTGACTAGCGGGATGGCCAGAGCAGATACGCAGTATTTT.

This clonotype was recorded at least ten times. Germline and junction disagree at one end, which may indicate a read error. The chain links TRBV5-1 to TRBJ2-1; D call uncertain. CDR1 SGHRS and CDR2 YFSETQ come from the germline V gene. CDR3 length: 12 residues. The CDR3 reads CASSLDGNEQFF. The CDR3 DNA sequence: TGTGCCAGCAGCTTAGACGGCAATGAGCAGTTCTTC.

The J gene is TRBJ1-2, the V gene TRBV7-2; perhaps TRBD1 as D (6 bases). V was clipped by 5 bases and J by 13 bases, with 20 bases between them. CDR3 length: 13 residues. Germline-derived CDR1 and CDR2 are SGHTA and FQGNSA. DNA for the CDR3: TGTGCCAGCAGCCAAAATTTCAGGGGCTCTGTCACCTTC. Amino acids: CASSQNFRGSVTF.

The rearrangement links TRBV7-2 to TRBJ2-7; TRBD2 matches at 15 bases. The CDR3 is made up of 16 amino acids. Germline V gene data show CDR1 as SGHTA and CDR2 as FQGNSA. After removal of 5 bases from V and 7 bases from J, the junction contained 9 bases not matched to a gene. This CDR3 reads CASSLIGTSGGREQYF. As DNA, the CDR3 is TGTGCCAGCAGCCTCATAGGGACTAGCGGGGGGCGAGAGCAGTACTTC.

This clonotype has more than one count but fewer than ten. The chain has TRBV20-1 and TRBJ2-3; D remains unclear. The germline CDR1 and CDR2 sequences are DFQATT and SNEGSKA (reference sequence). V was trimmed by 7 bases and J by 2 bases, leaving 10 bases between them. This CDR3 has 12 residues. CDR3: CSVRHPTDTQYF. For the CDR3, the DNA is TGCAGTGTTCGACACCCCACAGATACGCAGTATTTT.

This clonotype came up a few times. In nucleotides, the CDR3 is TGTGCCAGCAGCTTTGACCTCCCAGATGGATCAAGGAACTACGAGCAGTACTTC. Translating it yields CASSFDLPDGSRNYEQYF. The rearrangement links TRBV11-2 to TRBJ2-4, with D hard to call. The J call is doubtful: the DNA matches TRBJ2-7 better. The CDR3 is 18 amino acids. Germline loops: CDR1 SGHAT, CDR2 FQNNGV.

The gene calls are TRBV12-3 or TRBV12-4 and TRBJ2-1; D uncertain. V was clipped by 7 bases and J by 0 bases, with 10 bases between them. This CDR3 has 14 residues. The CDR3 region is CASTVTASYNEQFF. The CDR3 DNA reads TGTGCCAGCACAGTGACGGCCTCCTACAATGAGCAGTTCTTC.

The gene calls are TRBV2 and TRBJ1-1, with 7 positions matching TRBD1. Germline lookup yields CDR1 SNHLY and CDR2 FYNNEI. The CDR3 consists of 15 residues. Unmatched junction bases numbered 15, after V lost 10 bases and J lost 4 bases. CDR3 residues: CAILQADRLGTEAFF. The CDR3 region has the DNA TGTGCCATACTCCAAGCGGACAGGCTGGGCACTGAAGCTTTCTTT.

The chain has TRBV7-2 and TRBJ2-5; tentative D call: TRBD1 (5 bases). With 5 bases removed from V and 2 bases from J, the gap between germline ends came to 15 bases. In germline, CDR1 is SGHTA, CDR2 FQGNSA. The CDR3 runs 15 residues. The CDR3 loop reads CASSNDRTIQETQYF. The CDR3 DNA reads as TGTGCCAGCAGCAATGATAGGACAATACAAGAGACCCAGTACTTC. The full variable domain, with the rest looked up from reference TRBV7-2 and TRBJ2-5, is GAGVSQSPSNKVTEKGKDVELRCDPISGHTALYWYRQSLGQGLEFLIYFQGNSAPDKSGLPSDRFSAERTGGSVSTLTIQRTQQEDSAVYLCASSNDRTIQETQYFGPGTRLLVL.

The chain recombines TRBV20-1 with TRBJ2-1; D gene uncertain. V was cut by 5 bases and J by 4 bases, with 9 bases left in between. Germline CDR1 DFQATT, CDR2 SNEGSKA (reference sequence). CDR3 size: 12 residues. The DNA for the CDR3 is TGCAGTGCTCCTCTAGATTACAATGAGCAGTTCTTC. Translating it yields CSAPLDYNEQFF.

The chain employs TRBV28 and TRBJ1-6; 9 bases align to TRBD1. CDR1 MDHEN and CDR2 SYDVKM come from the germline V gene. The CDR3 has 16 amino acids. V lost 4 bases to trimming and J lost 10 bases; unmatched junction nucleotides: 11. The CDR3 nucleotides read TGTGCCAGCAGTTCCCCCGCGGGACAGGGTGGATCACCCCTCCACTTT. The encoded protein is CASSSPAGQGGSPLHF. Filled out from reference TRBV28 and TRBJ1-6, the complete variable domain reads DVKVTQSSRYLVKRTGEKVFLECVQDMDHENMFWYRQDPGLGLRLIYFSYDVKMKEKGDIPEGYSVSREKKERFSLILESASTNQTSMYLCASSSPAGQGGSPLHFGNGTRLTVT.

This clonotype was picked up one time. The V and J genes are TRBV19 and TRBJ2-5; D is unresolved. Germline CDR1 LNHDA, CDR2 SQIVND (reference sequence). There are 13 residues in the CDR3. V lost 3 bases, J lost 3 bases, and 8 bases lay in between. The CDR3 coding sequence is TGTGCCAGTAGTATGTATCAGGAAGAGACCCAGTACTTC. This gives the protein CASSMYQEETQYF.

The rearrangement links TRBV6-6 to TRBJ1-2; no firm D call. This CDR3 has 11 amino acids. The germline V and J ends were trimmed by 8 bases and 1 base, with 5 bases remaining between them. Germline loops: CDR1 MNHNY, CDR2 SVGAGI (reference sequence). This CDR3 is CASASNYGYTF. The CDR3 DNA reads TGTGCCAGCGCGAGTAACTATGGCTACACCTTC.

The CDR3 loop reads CSGTRGGDLDTQYF. The CDR3 coding sequence is TGCAGTGGGACGAGGGGCGGGGACCTCGATACGCAGTATTTT. The chain joins TRBV20-1 to TRBJ2-3; maybe TRBD2 (6 bases). CDR1 is DFQATT, CDR2 SNEGSKA, per germline (reference sequence). Trimming pared 7 bases from V and 6 bases from J, leaving 20 bases between. This CDR3 is 14 amino acids long.

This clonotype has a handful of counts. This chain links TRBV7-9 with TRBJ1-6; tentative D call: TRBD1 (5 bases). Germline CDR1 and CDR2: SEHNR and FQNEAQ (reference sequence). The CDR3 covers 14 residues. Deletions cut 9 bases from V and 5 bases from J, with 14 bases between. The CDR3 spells CASSRTPNNSPLHF. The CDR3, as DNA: TGTGCCAGTTCCCGGACACCAAATAATTCACCCCTCCACTTT.

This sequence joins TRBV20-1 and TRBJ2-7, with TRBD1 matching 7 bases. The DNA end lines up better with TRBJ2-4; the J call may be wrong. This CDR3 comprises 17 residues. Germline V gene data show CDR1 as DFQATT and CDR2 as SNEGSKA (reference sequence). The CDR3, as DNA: TGCAGTGCTAGAGACTGGACCTCACAGGGGGCCAAAAACATTCAGTACTTC. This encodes CSARDWTSQGAKNIQYF.

The CDR3 coding sequence is TGCAGCGTTGGGGGGGGGAGCGGCGCAGATACGCAGTATTTT. As protein: CSVGGGSGADTQYF. V usage is TRBV29-1 and J usage is TRBJ2-3; 7 nucleotides agree with TRBD2. This CDR3 has 14 residues. Trimming took 4 bases from V and 4 from J; bases not matched to a gene: 8. CDR1 and CDR2 (germline): SQVTM, ANQGSEA.

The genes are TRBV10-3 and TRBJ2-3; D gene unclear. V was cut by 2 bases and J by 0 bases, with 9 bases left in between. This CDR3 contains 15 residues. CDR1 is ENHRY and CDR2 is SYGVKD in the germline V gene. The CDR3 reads CAISERATSTDTQYF. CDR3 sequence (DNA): TGTGCCATCAGTGAGAGGGCGACCAGCACAGATACGCAGTATTTT.

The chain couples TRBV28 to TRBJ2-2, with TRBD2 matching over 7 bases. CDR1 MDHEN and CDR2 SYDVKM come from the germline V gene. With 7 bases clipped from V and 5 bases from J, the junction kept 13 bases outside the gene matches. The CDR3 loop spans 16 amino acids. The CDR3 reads CASNHPRGRGTGELFF. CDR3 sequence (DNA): TGTGCCAGCAACCACCCCCGTGGGAGGGGTACCGGGGAGCTGTTTTTT.

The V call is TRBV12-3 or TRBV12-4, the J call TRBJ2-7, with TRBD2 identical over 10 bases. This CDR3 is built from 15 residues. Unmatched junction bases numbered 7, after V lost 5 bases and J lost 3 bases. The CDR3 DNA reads TGTGCCAGCAGTGCCCATACTAGCGGGATCTACGAGCAGTACTTC. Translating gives CASSAHTSGIYEQYF.

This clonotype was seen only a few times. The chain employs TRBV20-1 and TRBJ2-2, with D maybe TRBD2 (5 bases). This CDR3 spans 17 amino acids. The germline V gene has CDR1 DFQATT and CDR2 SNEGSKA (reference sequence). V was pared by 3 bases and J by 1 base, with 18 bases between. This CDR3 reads CSARGPGITLNTGELFF. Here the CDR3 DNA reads TGCAGTGCTAGGGGTCCCGGGATTACCCTGAACACCGGGGAGCTGTTTTTT.

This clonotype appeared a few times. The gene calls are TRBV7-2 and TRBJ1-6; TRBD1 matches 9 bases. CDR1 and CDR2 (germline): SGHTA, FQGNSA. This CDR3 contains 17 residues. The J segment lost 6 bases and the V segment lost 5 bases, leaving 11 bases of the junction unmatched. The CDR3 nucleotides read TGTGCCAGCAGCCGCACGACCCCGGGACAGGGTAATTCACCCCTCCACTTT. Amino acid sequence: CASSRTTPGQGNSPLHF.

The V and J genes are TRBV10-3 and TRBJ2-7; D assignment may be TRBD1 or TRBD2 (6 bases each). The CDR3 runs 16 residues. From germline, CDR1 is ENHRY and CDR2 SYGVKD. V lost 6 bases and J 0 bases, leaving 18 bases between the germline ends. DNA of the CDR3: TGTGCCATCAGAGGACGTGAGGGGGGCAGCTCCTACGAGCAGTACTTC. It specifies CAIRGREGGSSYEQYF.

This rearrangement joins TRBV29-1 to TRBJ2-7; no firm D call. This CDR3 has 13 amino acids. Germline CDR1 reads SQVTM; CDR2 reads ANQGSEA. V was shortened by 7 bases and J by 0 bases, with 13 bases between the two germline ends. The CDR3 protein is CSGTDPSSYEQYF. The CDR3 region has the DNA TGCAGCGGTACAGACCCAAGCTCCTACGAGCAGTACTTC.

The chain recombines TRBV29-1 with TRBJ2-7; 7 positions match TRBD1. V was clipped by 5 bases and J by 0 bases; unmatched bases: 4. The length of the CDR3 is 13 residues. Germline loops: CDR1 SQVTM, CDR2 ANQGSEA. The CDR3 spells CSVLDRASYEQYF. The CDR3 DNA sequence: TGCAGCGTTTTAGACAGGGCCTCCTACGAGCAGTACTTC.